These 5 T cell receptor beta chains were all obtained from the same sample, sequenced in a study of control samples from healthy donors and cancer patients. Only in-frame clones appear in the TCRdb table, and some are missing; sequencing was by immunoSEQ multiplex PCR. The sample has about 100,000 clones; over 75% are singletons. The sample comprised blood. These receptors all stem from a woman in her 50s in good health.

The rearrangement links TRBV6-6 to TRBJ2-7; D is uncertain. CDR3 length: 13 residues. V lost 0 bases and J 5 bases, leaving 8 bases between the germline ends. The germline gives CDR1 MNHNY, CDR2 SVGAGI (reference sequence). CDR3 sequence reads: CASSYSQRNEQYF. CDR3 bases: TGTGCCAGCAGTTACTCACAGAGGAACGAGCAGTACTTC.

The CDR3 nucleotides are TGTGCCAGCAGCTTGGAGGGGACAGGGGGCAGCTACGAGCAGTACGTC. Its translation: CASSLEGTGGSYEQYV. V and J are TRBV7-7 and TRBJ2-7; 12 bases fit TRBD1. Germline assignment: CDR1 SSHAT and CDR2 FNYEAQ (reference sequence). The junction had 6 bases not matched to a gene; V was cut back by 3 bases and J by 3 bases. The CDR3 consists of 16 residues.

This clone was observed a few times. The chain joins TRBV6-5 to TRBJ1-2, with 8 bases that match TRBD1. The germline gives CDR1 MNHEY, CDR2 SVGAGI. Trimming cost V 6 bases and J 12 bases; bases outside gene matches: 12. The CDR3 covers 13 residues. The chain's CDR3 is CASRLRTGTGNTF. CDR3 DNA sequence: TGTGCCAGCAGATTAAGGACAGGGACGGGTAACACCTTC.

The table lists this clone with a count of one. The chain carries TRBV3-1 (or the pseudogene TRBV3-2) and TRBJ2-1; 9 nucleotides align to TRBD2. The germline gives CDR1 LGHDT, CDR2 YNNKEL (reference sequence). This CDR3 is 16 amino acids long. The V gene end was trimmed by 1 base and the J gene end by 7 bases; junction bases not matched to a gene: 8. CDR3 DNA: TGTGCCAGCAGCCAAGGCGGGGGGGGTCGATCGAATGAGCAGTTCTTC. Amino acids: CASSQGGGGRSNEQFF.

Only one count was recorded for this clone. J is TRBJ2-7 and V is TRBV5-1, with D uncertain. Germline V gene lookup returns CDR1 SGHRS and CDR2 YFSETQ. Between the trimmed V and J ends, which lost 1 base and 0 bases, there was a span of 11 bases. The CDR3 is 15 residues long. CDR3 sequence (DNA): TGCGCCAGCAGCTTGTTCGGGCAGACCTCCTACGAGCAGTACTTC. Encoded protein: CASSLFGQTSYEQYF.